The 4 T cell receptor beta chains below were found in one sample sequenced in a study of response to subunit inactivated influenza vaccine. One entry per CDR3 protein results from TCRdb running MiXCR on the RT-PCR reads. The profile shows 650,000 to 800,000 distinct CDR3 sequences, 18% of them singletons. The sequences come from PBMCs from blood, collected 5 days after vaccination. The origin of the receptors is a man aged 45 to 65 who received an inactivated influenza vaccine.

This clonotype was seen only a few times. This chain joins TRBV7-2 and TRBJ1-1, with D tentatively TRBD1 (6 bases). Germline V CDR1 and CDR2: SGHTA, FQGNSA. V lost 6 bases to trimming and J lost 1 base, with 15 bases between them. The CDR3 spans 15 residues. CDR3 region: CASSIDRTWNTEAFF. DNA for the CDR3: TGTGCCAGCAGTATCGACAGGACCTGGAACACTGAAGCTTTCTTT.

In this sample, this clonotype turned up a few times. J is TRBJ2-7 and V is TRBV12-3 or TRBV12-4; D possibly matches TRBD1 or TRBD2 (5 bases each). V lost 5 bases to trimming and J lost 2 bases, with 16 bases between them. The CDR3 contains 15 residues. CDR3 amino acids: CASSEAGTLAYEQYF. For the CDR3, the DNA is TGTGCCAGCAGTGAAGCCGGGACCTTGGCCTACGAGCAGTACTTC.

The CDR3 DNA reads TGTGCCAGCAGTTACCGCCTCGGACAGGGCGACACTGAAGCTTTCTTT. Translated, it gives CASSYRLGQGDTEAFF. The V gene is TRBV6-5, the J gene TRBJ1-1; 8 nucleotides agree with TRBD1. Unmatched junction bases numbered 8, after V lost 2 bases and J lost 3 bases. Germline V gene sequence: CDR1 MNHEY, CDR2 SVGAGI. The CDR3 is 16 residues long.

The gene calls are TRBV20-1 and TRBJ2-1; D perhaps matches TRBD1 (5 bases). Deletions cut 2 bases from V and 0 bases from J, with 11 bases between. The CDR3 consists of 15 residues. CDR1 and CDR2 from the germline V gene are DFQATT and SNEGSKA (reference sequence). In DNA form, the CDR3 reads TGCAGTGCTAGACCCGACAGCGACTCCTACAATGAGCAGTTCTTC. Translation: CSARPDSDSYNEQFF.